This entry lists 14 T cell receptor beta chains sequenced from one sample in a study of blood T cell repertoires in COVID-19. Generated by immunoSEQ multiplex PCR, the TCRdb table keeps only in-frame clones and is missing some. The profile shows approximately 170,000 clones, around 91% of them singletons. Sequencing was done on a sample of PBMCs or T cells enriched from blood (not recorded which). The receptor source for this set is a woman aged 18-35 years who had recovered from COVID-19.

The V call is TRBV5-6, the J call TRBJ2-7; possibly TRBD2 for D (6 bases). The CDR3 sequence is 14 residues long. The V end lost 2 bases, the J end lost 2 bases, and 11 bases lay between the germline ends. Germline CDR1 is SGHDT and CDR2 is YYEEEE. The CDR3 loop is CASSLGGSPYEQYF. CDR3 coding DNA: TGTGCCAGCAGCTTAGGAGGGAGCCCCTACGAGCAGTACTTC.

This sequence joins TRBV18 and TRBJ2-7; TRBD2 might be the D (6 bases). V gave up 1 base and J gave up 3 bases, with 13 bases separating them. Germline-derived CDR1 and CDR2 are KGHSH and LQKENI. The CDR3 loop spans 15 amino acids. CDR3 sequence: CASSPRDLGLYEQYF. In nucleotides, the CDR3 is TGTGCCAGCTCACCACGGGACTTGGGACTCTACGAGCAGTACTTC.

The V call is TRBV28, the J call TRBJ2-3; the match to TRBD2 covers 8 bases. V lost 3 bases to trimming and J lost 1 base; unmatched junction nucleotides: 12. Germline CDR1 MDHEN, CDR2 SYDVKM. CDR3 length: 18 residues. CDR3 sequence: CASSFPSGSGGGTDTQYF. The CDR3 region has the DNA TGTGCCAGCAGTTTCCCCAGCGGGAGTGGGGGAGGCACAGATACGCAGTATTTT.

The chain is built from TRBV3-1 (or the pseudogene TRBV3-2) and TRBJ1-2, with D unclear. CDR1 is LGHDT and CDR2 is YNNKEL in the germline V gene (reference sequence). The CDR3 runs 15 residues. Trimming removed 0 bases at V and 3 bases at J, with 11 bases between. The CDR3 nucleotides are TGTGCCAGCAGCCAAGACTTAAACGGGTACTATGGCTACACCTTC. Protein sequence: CASSQDLNGYYGYTF.

This chain links TRBV28 with TRBJ1-4, with D possibly TRBD1 on 6 matching bases. V was clipped by 6 bases and J by 5 bases, with 16 bases between them. The CDR3 is 15 amino acids. CDR1 MDHEN and CDR2 SYDVKM come from the germline V gene. CDR3 sequence: CASRTRTVPNEKLFF. In nucleotides, the CDR3 is TGTGCCAGCAGGACCCGGACAGTCCCGAATGAAAAACTGTTTTTT.

The chain employs TRBV12-3 or TRBV12-4 and TRBJ2-7; D gene uncertain. Trimming took 7 bases from V and 5 from J, leaving 15 bases between them. CDR3 length equals 13 residues. The CDR3 spells CASNVDRIDEQYF. The CDR3 coding sequence is TGTGCCAGCAATGTCGATAGAATCGACGAGCAGTACTTC.

This chain joins TRBV28 and TRBJ2-7; 8 bases align to TRBD1. The CDR3 extends over 18 amino acids. The germline V gene has CDR1 MDHEN and CDR2 SYDVKM. V lost 1 base, J lost 0 bases, and 11 bases stayed unmatched. The DNA of the CDR3 is TGTGCCAGCAGTTTATTTTACACACAGGGGGGAAGCTCCTACGAGCAGTACTTC. Protein product: CASSLFYTQGGSSYEQYF.

The V call is TRBV11-2, the J call TRBJ1-6; D remains ambiguous. The germline CDR1 and CDR2 sequences are SGHAT and FQNNGV. V shed 1 base and J shed 0 bases, with 10 bases lying between them. The CDR3 covers 17 residues. The CDR3 nucleotides read TGTGCCAGCAGCTTAGTTCGGGTTAACTCCTATAATTCACCCCTCCACTTT. This sequence encodes CASSLVRVNSYNSPLHF.

V gene TRBV21-1 combines with J gene TRBJ2-5; no DNA check was done on the table's D call, TRBD2. TRBV21-1 is listed as a pseudogene. The CDR3 sequence is 19 residues long. CDR3 nucleotide sequence: TGTGCCAGCAGCAAACGGAGGACTAGCGAACACTCCAGCCAAGAGACCCAGTACTTC. It translates to CASSKRRTSEHSSQETQYF.

This chain joins TRBV6-5 and TRBJ2-1; D might be TRBD2 (7 bases). CDR1 is MNHEY and CDR2 is SVGAGI in the germline V gene. Trimming left V 8 bases short and J 12 bases short, with 14 bases between. CDR3 length: 11 residues. CDR3 region: CASSGGGWQFF. CDR3 DNA sequence: TGTGCCAGCTCGGGCGGGGGCTGGCAGTTCTTC.

J is TRBJ1-4 and V is TRBV27; D may be TRBD1 (6 bases). This CDR3 spans 15 amino acids. V was shortened by 5 bases and J by 7 bases, with 17 bases between the two germline ends. Germline values: CDR1 MNHEY, CDR2 SMNVEV (reference sequence). The CDR3 nucleotides are TGTGCCAGCAGTCAAGGGGGGGCGAGACCTGAAAAACTGTTTTTT. Its translation is CASSQGGARPEKLFF.

This clone has just a few counts. The chain has TRBV6-4 and TRBJ1-1; TRBD1 matches 9 bases. From germline, CDR1 is MRHNA and CDR2 SNTAGT. The CDR3 has 14 amino acids. Trimming took 3 bases from V and 4 from J; bases not matched to a gene: 3. The CDR3 coding sequence is TGTGCCAGCAGTGAGGGGACAGGGTCCACTGAAGCTTTCTTT. Residues: CASSEGTGSTEAFF.

The chain recombines TRBV29-1 with TRBJ1-4, with 7 positions matching TRBD1. Losses at the gene ends were 4 bases for V and 5 bases for J; bases not matched to a gene: 10. In germline, CDR1 is SQVTM, CDR2 ANQGSEA. CDR3 size: 15 residues. This CDR3 reads CSVGATGAENEKLFF. Written as DNA, the CDR3 is TGCAGCGTTGGGGCAACAGGGGCCGAGAATGAAAAACTGTTTTTT. Complete variable domain (other parts from reference TRBV29-1 and TRBJ1-4): SAVISQKPSRDICQRGTSLTIQCQVDSQVTMMFWYRQQPGQSLTLIATANQGSEATYESGFVIDKFPISRPNLTFSTLTVSNMSPEDSSIYLCSVGATGAENEKLFFGSGTQLSVL.

This clone was detected only once. The chain joins TRBV11-2 to TRBJ1-1; perhaps TRBD1 as D (5 bases). The CDR3 loop spans 17 amino acids. Germline V gene sequence: CDR1 SGHAT, CDR2 FQNNGV. With 5 bases removed from V and 1 base from J, the gap between germline ends came to 20 bases. Here the CDR3 DNA reads TGTGCCAGCAGCCCTCGGGGGGACGCAGCGCGGAACACTGAAGCTTTCTTT. As protein: CASSPRGDAARNTEAFF.